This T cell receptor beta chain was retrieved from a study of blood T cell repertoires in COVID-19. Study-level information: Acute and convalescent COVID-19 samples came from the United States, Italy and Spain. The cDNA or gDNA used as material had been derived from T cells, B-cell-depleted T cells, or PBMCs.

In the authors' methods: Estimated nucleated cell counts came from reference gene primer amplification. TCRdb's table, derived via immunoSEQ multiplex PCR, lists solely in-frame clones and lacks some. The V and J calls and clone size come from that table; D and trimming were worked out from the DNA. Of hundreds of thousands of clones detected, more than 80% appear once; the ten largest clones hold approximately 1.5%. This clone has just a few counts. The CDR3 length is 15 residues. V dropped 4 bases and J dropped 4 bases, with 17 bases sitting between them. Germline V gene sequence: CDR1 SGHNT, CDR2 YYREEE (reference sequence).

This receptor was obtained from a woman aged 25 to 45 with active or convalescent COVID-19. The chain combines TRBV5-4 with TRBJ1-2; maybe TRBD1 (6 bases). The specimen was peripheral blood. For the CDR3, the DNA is TGTGCCAGCAGCCCCGGGACAAGCCCTTCCTATGGCTACACCTTC. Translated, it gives CASSPGTSPSYGYTF.